One and the same sample provided the 19 T cell receptor beta chains below, sequenced in a study of T cell responses to AZD1222 COVID-19 vaccine (dated by TCRdb to 2020 to 2022). The library was generated by the immunoSEQ multiplex PCR assay. The clones in this table, taken by TCRdb from immuneACCESS, are in-frame only. Not every clone is retained; where verified, under half of the shortfall comes from an unresolved V gene, and the cause of the rest is unknown. The sample table records roughly 140,000 clones; 70% to 90% of these occur just once. The top ten constitute 2.2% of the sample. Read against the paper, the sample's time point label means: baseline before first vaccination. Sequencing was performed on peripheral blood, taken on day 0 of AZD1222 vaccination. Receptors were obtained from an adult in good health.

The J gene is TRBJ1-1, the V gene TRBV29-1; D unclear. This CDR3 contains 13 residues. Per the germline V gene, CDR1 is SQVTM and CDR2 is ANQGSEA. Between the trimmed V and J ends, which lost 4 bases and 0 bases, there was a span of 9 bases. The DNA for the CDR3 is TGCAGCGTTGCAACCCAGATGAACACTGAAGCTTTCTTT. Amino acids: CSVATQMNTEAFF.

This sequence joins TRBV6-2 or TRBV6-3 and TRBJ1-1; the D gene is possibly TRBD1 (5 bases). There are 14 residues in the CDR3. The germline gives CDR1 MNHEY, CDR2 SVGEGT. V gave up 4 bases and J gave up 5 bases, with 14 bases separating them. Here the CDR3 DNA reads TGTGCCAGCAGTTGGAGGGGCGGTAGGACTGAAGCTTTCTTT. Translating it yields CASSWRGGRTEAFF.

The chain recombines TRBV10-2 with TRBJ1-4, with D possibly TRBD1 on 5 matching bases. Trimming shortened V by 2 bases and J by 7 bases, and 11 bases separated the two germline ends. The CDR3 spans 14 residues. Germline CDR1 and CDR2: WSHSY and SAAADI. The CDR3 DNA reads as TGCGCCAGCAGTGAGAGGACCGGGGGTGAAAAACTGTTTTTT. This codes for CASSERTGGEKLFF.

The chain is built from TRBV5-6 and TRBJ1-2; 7 nucleotides agree with TRBD1. Germline assignment: CDR1 SGHDT and CDR2 YYEEEE. V was pared by 0 bases and J by 3 bases, with 2 bases of the junction left unmatched. The CDR3 extends over 14 amino acids. The CDR3 sequence: CASSLVGQDYGYTF. The DNA for the CDR3 is TGTGCCAGCAGCTTGGTCGGACAGGACTATGGCTACACCTTC.

The chain links TRBV27 to TRBJ2-3, with 15 bases that match TRBD2. Germline assignment: CDR1 MNHEY and CDR2 SMNVEV (reference sequence). CDR3 length: 18 residues. Trimming at V came to 4 bases and at J to 6 bases, leaving 11 bases not matched to a gene. CDR3 nucleotides: TGTGCCAGCAGTTCGCGCCGGACTAGCGGGAGGGCCACGGATACGCAGTATTTT. Protein product: CASSSRRTSGRATDTQYF.

This chain links TRBV5-4 with TRBJ1-1, with D possibly being TRBD1 (6 bases). The CDR3 spans 13 residues. Germline lookup yields CDR1 SGHNT and CDR2 YYREEE (reference sequence). The germline V and J ends were trimmed by 3 bases and 5 bases, with 11 bases remaining between them. The CDR3 protein is CASSSTGLTEAFF. The CDR3 nucleotides read TGTGCCAGCAGCTCTACAGGGCTTACTGAAGCTTTCTTT.

This rearrangement joins TRBV27 to TRBJ1-2; 7 nucleotides align to TRBD1. V shed 5 bases, J shed 3 bases, and the junction held 6 bases outside the gene matches. The CDR3 spans 14 residues. Germline CDR1 reads MNHEY; CDR2 reads SMNVEV (reference sequence). CDR3 loop: CASSRAGGDYGYTF. CDR3 in DNA: TGTGCCAGCAGTCGGGCAGGGGGGGACTATGGCTACACCTTC.

The chain links TRBV11-3 to TRBJ2-1, with 13 bases aligning to TRBD2. The length of the CDR3 is 19 residues. V was clipped by 4 bases and J by 0 bases; unmatched bases: 9. The V gene's germline CDR1 is SGHNT and CDR2 YENEEA. CDR3 DNA: TGTGCCAGCAGCTCGGGACTAGCGGGACCAGGGGGCTCCTACAATGAGCAGTTCTTC. The encoded protein is CASSSGLAGPGGSYNEQFF.

This chain links TRBV6-2 or TRBV6-3 with TRBJ2-1; D gene uncertain. There are 16 residues in the CDR3. Germline values: CDR1 MNHEY, CDR2 SVGEGT. V was pared by 0 bases and J by 6 bases, with 15 bases between. DNA of the CDR3: TGTGCCAGCAGTTACTCTCGGCCAAAGTCCCTCAATGAGCAGTTCTTC. Translation gives CASSYSRPKSLNEQFF.

The V call is TRBV19, the J call TRBJ2-1; possibly TRBD2 for D (6 bases). There are 13 residues in the CDR3. CDR1 is LNHDA, CDR2 SQIVND, per germline (reference sequence). The germline V and J ends were trimmed by 3 bases and 7 bases, with 10 bases remaining between them. The CDR3 nucleotides are TGTGCCAGTAGTATCGGGAGTAGGAATGAGCAGTTCTTC. Protein product: CASSIGSRNEQFF.

The chain combines TRBV6-5 with TRBJ1-1; 10 bases line up with TRBD1. CDR1 is MNHEY and CDR2 is SVGAGI in the germline V gene. V dropped 6 bases and J dropped 3; count of bases not matched to a gene: 7. CDR3 length: 15 residues. The CDR3 nucleotides are TGTGCCAGCAGCGACAGGGGGCTCGGGGACACTGAAGCTTTCTTT. This translates into CASSDRGLGDTEAFF.

This clone turned up a few times. The rearrangement joins TRBV7-3 to TRBJ2-6, with 8 bases that match TRBD1. Germline CDR1 and CDR2: SGHTA and FQGTGA. The J segment lost 0 bases and the V segment lost 4 bases, leaving 11 bases of the junction unmatched. The CDR3 has 19 residues. CDR3 nucleotides: TGTGCCAGCAGCTATTTGGGACAGGCTACTTTCTCTGGGGCCAACGTCCTGACTTTC. Its protein is CASSYLGQATFSGANVLTF.

V usage is TRBV6-5 and J usage is TRBJ2-7, with TRBD1 matching over 9 bases. CDR1 is MNHEY and CDR2 is SVGAGI in the germline V gene. Trimming took 0 bases from V and 1 from J; bases not matched to a gene: 4. This CDR3 comprises 16 residues. The CDR3 nucleotides read TGTGCCAGCAGTTACTCTTCTGGGACAGGGTCCTACGAGCAGTACTTC. Protein sequence: CASSYSSGTGSYEQYF.

The J gene is TRBJ2-5, the V gene TRBV2; D is unclear. The CDR3 is 12 residues long. V was clipped by 3 bases and J by 1 base, with 3 bases between them. Germline-derived CDR1 and CDR2 are SNHLY and FYNNEI. The CDR3 reads CASSEAQETQYF. CDR3 DNA: TGTGCCAGCAGTGAGGCCCAAGAGACCCAGTACTTC.

This rearrangement joins TRBV14 to TRBJ1-5; tentative D call: TRBD1 (5 bases). There are 16 residues in the CDR3. V gave up 4 bases and J gave up 4 bases, with 17 bases separating them. Per germline, CDR1 SGHDN and CDR2 FVKESK. The CDR3 loop is CASSPGADILNQPQHF. The CDR3 region has the DNA TGTGCCAGCAGCCCGGGAGCGGACATACTAAATCAGCCCCAGCATTTT.

The chain uses TRBV19 and TRBJ2-6; either TRBD1 or TRBD2 may fit D (5 bases each). The V gene lost 8 bases and the J gene lost 2 bases, with 10 bases spanning the gap. The CDR3 totals 14 residues. CDR1 and CDR2 from the germline V gene are LNHDA and SQIVND (reference sequence). CDR3 bases: TGTGCCAGTCACCGGGACGCTGGGGCCAACGTCCTGACTTTC. This gives the protein CASHRDAGANVLTF.

The chain carries TRBV3-1 (or the pseudogene TRBV3-2) and TRBJ1-1, with 8 bases identical to TRBD1. This CDR3 has 14 residues. The ends lost 5 bases at V and 6 bases at J; junction bases unmatched: 8. Germline CDR1 LGHDT, CDR2 YNNKEL (reference sequence). The CDR3 DNA follows: TGTGCCAGCAGCAAGGGACAGGAATCGGCTGAAGCTTTCTTT. Protein sequence: CASSKGQESAEAFF.

The chain carries TRBV7-2 and TRBJ1-1, with D maybe TRBD1 (5 bases). Between the trimmed V and J ends, which lost 4 bases and 5 bases, there was a span of 8 bases. CDR1 is SGHTA, CDR2 FQGNSA, per germline. This CDR3 is 12 amino acids long. CDR3 sequence (DNA): TGTGCCAGCAGCTCCACAGGAACTGAAGCTTTCTTT. Its protein is CASSSTGTEAFF.

J is TRBJ2-3 and V is TRBV7-9, with D unclear. The CDR3 runs to 12 residues. Trimming took off 1 base at V and 7 bases at J, with 6 bases between the two ends. Germline V lookup: CDR1 SEHNR, CDR2 FQNEAQ (reference sequence). DNA for the CDR3: TGTGCCAGCAGCTTAGTTGGCAATACGCAGTATTTT. This sequence encodes CASSLVGNTQYF.